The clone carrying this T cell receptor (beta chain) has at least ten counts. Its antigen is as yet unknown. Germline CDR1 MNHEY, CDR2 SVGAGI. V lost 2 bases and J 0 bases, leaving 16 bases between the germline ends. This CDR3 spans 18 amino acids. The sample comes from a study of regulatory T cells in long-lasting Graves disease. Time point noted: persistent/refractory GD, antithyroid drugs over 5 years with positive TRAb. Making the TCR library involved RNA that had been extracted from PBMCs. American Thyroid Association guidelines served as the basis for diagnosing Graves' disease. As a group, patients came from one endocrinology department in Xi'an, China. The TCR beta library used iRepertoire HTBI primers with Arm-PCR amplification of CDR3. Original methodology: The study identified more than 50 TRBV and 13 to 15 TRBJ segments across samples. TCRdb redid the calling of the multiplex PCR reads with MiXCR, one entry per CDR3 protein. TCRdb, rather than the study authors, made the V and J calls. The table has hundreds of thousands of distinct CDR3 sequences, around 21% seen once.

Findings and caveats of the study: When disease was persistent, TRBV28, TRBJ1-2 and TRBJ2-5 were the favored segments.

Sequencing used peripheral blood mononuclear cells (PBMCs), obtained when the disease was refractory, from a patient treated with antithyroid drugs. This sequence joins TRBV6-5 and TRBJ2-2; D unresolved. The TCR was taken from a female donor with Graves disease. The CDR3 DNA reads TGTGCCAGCAGTTACCGCCTGGGTAAATATCCGAACACCGGGGAGCTGTTTTTT. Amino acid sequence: CASSYRLGKYPNTGELFF.